Below, 7 T cell receptor beta chains from the same sample are listed, as sequenced in a study of early T cells in non-severe SARS-CoV-2 infection (dated by TCRdb to the early 2020s). The protocol used for the library was 5' RACE. Instrument on record: NextSeq 500. TCRdb reanalyzed the raw reads on its own, using fastp at Q25 for trimming and MiXCR for clone calling, and kept in-frame beta chains. Records with the same CDR3 protein are collapsed into one entry carrying the most frequent genes and DNA. The sample yields about 92,000 distinct CDR3 sequences; 11% to 15% were counted once. The top ten clonotypes cover roughly 6.5% of the sample. The specimen was whole blood. These receptors came from an adult who was a healthcare worker with PCR-confirmed SARS-CoV-2 infection or an uninfected control (not recorded which).

The chain uses TRBV4-1 and TRBJ1-5, with 7 positions matching TRBD1. The CDR3 has 16 amino acids. V was pared by 1 base and J by 3 bases, with 6 bases of the junction left unmatched. From germline, CDR1 is MGHRA and CDR2 YSYEKL. CDR3 loop: CASSQGAGGYNQPQHF. The DNA of the CDR3 is TGCGCCAGCAGCCAAGGGGCAGGGGGATACAATCAGCCCCAGCATTTT.

This clonotype came up many times. The genes are TRBV7-2 and TRBJ1-4; no clear D gene. Trimming left V 4 bases short and J 4 bases short, with 13 bases between. The germline CDR1 and CDR2 sequences are SGHTA and FQGNSA. The CDR3 contains 15 residues. As DNA, the CDR3 is TGTGCCAGCAGCTCAGGACGGACTTTTAATGAAAAACTGTTTTTT. This gives the protein CASSSGRTFNEKLFF.

In its sample, this clonotype was seen many times. The chain employs TRBV6-2 or TRBV6-3 and TRBJ2-2; 8 bases are shared with TRBD1. Germline CDR1 and CDR2: MNHEY and SVGEGT. The junction had 9 bases not matched to a gene; V was cut back by 6 bases and J by 6 bases. CDR3 length equals 15 residues. For the CDR3, the DNA is TGTGCCAGCAGCCTAACCCCGGACAGGGCCGGGGAGCTGTTTTTT. Residues: CASSLTPDRAGELFF.

In its sample, this clonotype was seen many times. CDR3: CASSYSLTSSYNSPLHF. In DNA, the CDR3 is TGTGCCAGCAGTTACTCGCTTACCAGCTCCTATAATTCACCCCTCCACTTT. The gene calls are TRBV6-5 and TRBJ1-6; D remains ambiguous. V was clipped by 0 bases and J by 0 bases, with 9 bases between them. This CDR3 has 17 amino acids. Germline assignment: CDR1 MNHEY and CDR2 SVGAGI.

This clonotype was detected many times. The chain uses TRBV18 and TRBJ2-2; D possibly corresponds to TRBD2 (5 bases). Per the germline V gene, CDR1 is KGHSH and CDR2 is LQKENI. V lost 5 bases, J lost 3 bases, and 7 bases lay in between. This CDR3 contains 13 residues. In DNA form, the CDR3 reads TGTGCCAGCTCAACCGGGGACACCGGGGAGCTGTTTTTT. The encoded protein is CASSTGDTGELFF.

The rearrangement links TRBV20-1 to TRBJ1-2; tentative D call: TRBD1 (5 bases). CDR3 length equals 14 residues. V was shortened by 3 bases and J by 0 bases, with 11 bases between the two germline ends. CDR1 is DFQATT and CDR2 is SNEGSKA in the germline V gene (reference sequence). The CDR3 spells CSASMTASNYGYTF. CDR3 DNA: TGCAGTGCTAGTATGACAGCTTCTAACTATGGCTACACCTTC.

This clonotype has at least ten counts. The rearrangement uses TRBV19 and TRBJ2-1; D is possibly TRBD1 (6 bases). CDR1 is LNHDA, CDR2 SQIVND, per germline (reference sequence). The V end lost 3 bases, the J end lost 0 bases, and 6 bases lay between the germline ends. The CDR3 loop spans 14 amino acids. The CDR3 region has the DNA TGTGCCAGTAGTATGGGGGCCTCCTACAATGAGCAGTTCTTC. Its protein is CASSMGASYNEQFF.